The sequence of this T cell receptor beta chain was determined in a study of Ad26.COV2.S vaccination and SARS-CoV-2 variants. Overall study results and limits: Post-vaccination spike-specific CD8+ and CD4+ T cell responses reportedly had substantial breadth. Spike-specific TCR breadth ran higher among vaccine recipients than placebo recipients. Responses of T cells in total may have been underestimated by the TCR breadth and depth analyses.

Some clones are missing from TCRdb's copy, which holds only in-frame ones; the method was immunoSEQ multiplex PCR. This table holds about 39,000 clones, approximately 80% found once. CDR3 length: 17 residues. CDR1 is SGHAT, CDR2 FQNNGV, per germline. Trimming removed 1 base from V and 5 bases from J; junction bases left unmatched: 13. This clone came up a few times. Its cognate antigen is unknown. The genes are TRBV11-2 and TRBJ2-5; 7 nucleotides line up with TRBD2. The TCR comes from a human donor who had recovered from COVID-19. The sequencing here drew on peripheral blood, taken after recovery from COVID-19. CDR3 loop: CASSLGPPGGGQETQYF. As DNA, the CDR3 is TGTGCCAGCAGCTTAGGACCGCCGGGGGGAGGCCAGGAGACCCAGTACTTC.